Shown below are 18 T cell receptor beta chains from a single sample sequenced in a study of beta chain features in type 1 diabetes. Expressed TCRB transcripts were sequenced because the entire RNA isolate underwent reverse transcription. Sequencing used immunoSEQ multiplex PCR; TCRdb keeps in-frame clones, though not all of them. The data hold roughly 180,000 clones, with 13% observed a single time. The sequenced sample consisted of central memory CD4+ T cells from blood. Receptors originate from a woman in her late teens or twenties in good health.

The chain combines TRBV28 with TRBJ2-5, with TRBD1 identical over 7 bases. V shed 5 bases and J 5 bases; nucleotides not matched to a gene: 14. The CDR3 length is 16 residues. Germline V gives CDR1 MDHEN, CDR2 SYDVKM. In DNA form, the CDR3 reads TGTGCCAGCAGTCCGACCTTGACGGGACAGCGGGAGACCCAGTACTTC. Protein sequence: CASSPTLTGQRETQYF.

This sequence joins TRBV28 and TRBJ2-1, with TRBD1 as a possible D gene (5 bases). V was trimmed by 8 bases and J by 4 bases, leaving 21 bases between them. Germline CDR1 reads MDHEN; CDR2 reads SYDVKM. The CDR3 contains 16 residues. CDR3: CASVDSGSWGYNEQFF. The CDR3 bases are TGTGCCAGCGTTGACTCAGGGTCGTGGGGATACAATGAGCAGTTCTTC.

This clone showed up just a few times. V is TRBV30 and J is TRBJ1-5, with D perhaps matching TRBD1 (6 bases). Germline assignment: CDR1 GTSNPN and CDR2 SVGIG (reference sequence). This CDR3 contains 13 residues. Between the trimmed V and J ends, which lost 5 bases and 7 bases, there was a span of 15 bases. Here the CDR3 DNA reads TGTGCCTGGGAAACAGGGCGCGGACAGCCCCAGCATTTT. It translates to CAWETGRGQPQHF.

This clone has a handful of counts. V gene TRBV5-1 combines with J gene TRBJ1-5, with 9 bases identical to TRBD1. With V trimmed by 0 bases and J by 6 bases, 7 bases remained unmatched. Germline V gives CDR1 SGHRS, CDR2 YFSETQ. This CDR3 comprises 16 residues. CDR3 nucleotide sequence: TGCGCCAGCAGCTTGGGGGGACAGGGCGTCGGTCAGCCCCAGCATTTT. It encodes CASSLGGQGVGQPQHF.

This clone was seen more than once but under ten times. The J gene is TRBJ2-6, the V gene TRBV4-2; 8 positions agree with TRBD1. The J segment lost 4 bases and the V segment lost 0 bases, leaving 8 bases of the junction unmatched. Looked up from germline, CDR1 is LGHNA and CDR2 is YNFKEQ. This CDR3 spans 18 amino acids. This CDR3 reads CASSQDPGGSSGANVLTF. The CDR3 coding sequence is TGTGCCAGCAGCCAAGATCCAGGGGGCTCTTCCGGGGCCAACGTCCTGACTTTC.

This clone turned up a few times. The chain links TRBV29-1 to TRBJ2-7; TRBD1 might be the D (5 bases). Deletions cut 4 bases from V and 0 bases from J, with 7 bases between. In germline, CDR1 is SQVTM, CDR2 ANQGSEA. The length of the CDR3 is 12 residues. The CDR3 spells CSVGQISYEQYF. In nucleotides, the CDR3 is TGCAGCGTTGGACAGATCTCCTACGAGCAGTACTTC.

CDR3 nucleotides: TGTGCCAGCAGCCGGGGACAGGGGATGAGTGAGCAGTACTTC. This codes for CASSRGQGMSEQYF. The chain joins TRBV7-9 to TRBJ2-7, with 10 bases identical to TRBD1. V dropped 5 bases and J dropped 7; count of bases not matched to a gene: 8. CDR1 is SEHNR, CDR2 FQNEAQ, per germline (reference sequence). The CDR3 has 14 amino acids.

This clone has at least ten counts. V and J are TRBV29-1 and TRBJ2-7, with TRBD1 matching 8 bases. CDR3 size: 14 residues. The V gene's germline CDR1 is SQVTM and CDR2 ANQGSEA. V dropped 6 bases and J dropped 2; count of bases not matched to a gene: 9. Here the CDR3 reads CSVGDRGRTYEQYF. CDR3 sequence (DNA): TGCAGCGTGGGAGACAGGGGACGTACCTACGAGCAGTACTTC.

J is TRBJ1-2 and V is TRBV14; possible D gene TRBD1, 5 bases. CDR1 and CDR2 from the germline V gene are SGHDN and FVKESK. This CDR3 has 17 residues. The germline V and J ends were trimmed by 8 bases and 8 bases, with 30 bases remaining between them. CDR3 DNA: TGTGCCAGCCGACCCTCCAACCCGCCGGGACTGGGGGGGGGCTACACCTTC. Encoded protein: CASRPSNPPGLGGGYTF.

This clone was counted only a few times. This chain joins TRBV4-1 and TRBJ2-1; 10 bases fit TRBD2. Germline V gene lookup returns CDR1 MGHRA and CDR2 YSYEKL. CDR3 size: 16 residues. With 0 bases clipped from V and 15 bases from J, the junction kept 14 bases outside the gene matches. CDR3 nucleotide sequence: TGCGCCAGCAGCCAAGAACTACCTAGCGGGAGAGGGGCCAGGTTCTTC. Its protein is CASSQELPSGRGARFF.

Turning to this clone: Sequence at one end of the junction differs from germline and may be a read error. CDR3 in DNA: TGCGCCAGCAGCCCAAAAGGACACCAGGAGACCCAGTACTTC. The encoded protein is CASSPKGHQETQYF. The rearrangement uses TRBV4-3 and TRBJ2-5, with TRBD1 as a possible D gene (5 bases). CDR3 length: 14 amino acids. The V gene's germline CDR1 is LGHNA and CDR2 YSLEER.

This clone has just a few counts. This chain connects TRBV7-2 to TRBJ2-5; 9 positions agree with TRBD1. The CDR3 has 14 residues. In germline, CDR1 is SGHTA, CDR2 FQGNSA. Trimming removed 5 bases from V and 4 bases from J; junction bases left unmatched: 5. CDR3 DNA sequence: TGTGCCAGCAGCCAAACAGGGGGCGGAGAGACCCAGTACTTC. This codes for CASSQTGGGETQYF.

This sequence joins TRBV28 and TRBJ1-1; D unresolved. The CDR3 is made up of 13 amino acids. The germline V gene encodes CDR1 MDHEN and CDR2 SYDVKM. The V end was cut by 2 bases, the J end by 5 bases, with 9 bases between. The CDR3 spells CASSLLERTEAFF. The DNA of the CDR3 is TGTGCCAGCAGTTTACTTGAGAGGACTGAAGCTTTCTTT.

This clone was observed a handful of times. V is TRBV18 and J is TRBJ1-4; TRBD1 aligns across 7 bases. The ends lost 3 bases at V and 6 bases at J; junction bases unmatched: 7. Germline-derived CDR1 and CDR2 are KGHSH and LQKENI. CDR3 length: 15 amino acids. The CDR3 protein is CASSPQQGWDEKLFF. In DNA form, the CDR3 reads TGTGCCAGCTCACCGCAACAGGGGTGGGATGAAAAACTGTTTTTT.

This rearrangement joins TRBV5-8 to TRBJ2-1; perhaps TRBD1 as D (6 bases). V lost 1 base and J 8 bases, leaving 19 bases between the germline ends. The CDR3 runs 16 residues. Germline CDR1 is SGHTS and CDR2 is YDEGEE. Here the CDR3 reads CASSLRLGGSGYEQFF. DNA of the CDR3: TGTGCCAGCAGCTTGAGGCTAGGGGGTTCTGGGTATGAGCAGTTCTTC.

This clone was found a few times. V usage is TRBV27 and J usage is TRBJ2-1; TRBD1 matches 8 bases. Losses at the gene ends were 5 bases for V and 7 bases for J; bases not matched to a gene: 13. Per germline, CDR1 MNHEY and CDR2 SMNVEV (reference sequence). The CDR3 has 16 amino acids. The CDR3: CASSRQSGGRGNEQFF. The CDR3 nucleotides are TGTGCCAGCAGTCGCCAGTCAGGGGGCAGAGGGAATGAGCAGTTCTTC.

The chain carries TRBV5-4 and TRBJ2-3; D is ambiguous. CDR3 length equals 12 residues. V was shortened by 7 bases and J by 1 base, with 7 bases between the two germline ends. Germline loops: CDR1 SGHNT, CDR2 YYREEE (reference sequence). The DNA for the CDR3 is TGTGCCAGCCGCGCCGGCACAGATACGCAGTATTTT. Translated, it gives CASRAGTDTQYF.

The CDR3 sequence: CASRRDSSRVYNQPQHF. The CDR3 DNA is TGTGCAAGTCGCCGGGACTCCTCAAGGGTATACAATCAGCCCCAGCATTTT. This chain joins TRBV12-2 and TRBJ1-5. TRBV12-2 is a recognized pseudogene. The CDR3 contains 17 residues.